The 13 T cell receptor beta chains below come from one sample, sequenced in a study of cytomegalovirus exposure and HLA in healthy donors. This PCR relied on a set of 60 Vbeta primers and 13 Jbeta primers. The repertoire was sequenced with immunoSEQ multiplex PCR; TCRdb's copy has only in-frame clones and lacks some. Of 100,000 to 150,000 clones listed, 75% to 85% are singletons. The sample taken for sequencing was PBMCs. These receptors originate from a man aged 30-40 years in good health and CMV-seronegative.

The chain carries TRBV5-8 and TRBJ2-1; TRBD2 agrees at 9 bases. The V gene's germline CDR1 is SGHTS and CDR2 YDEGEE. This CDR3 has 17 amino acids. With 6 bases clipped from V and 8 bases from J, the junction kept 18 bases outside the gene matches. CDR3: CASIPPGGGGRGDEQFF. DNA of the CDR3: TGTGCCAGCATTCCTCCCGGAGGCGGCGGGAGGGGGGATGAGCAGTTCTTC.

V and J are TRBV6-5 and TRBJ1-1; 9 positions match TRBD1. CDR1 is MNHEY and CDR2 is SVGAGI in the germline V gene. This CDR3 region has 14 residues. The V segment lost 7 bases and the J segment 8 bases; nucleotides outside the gene matches: 11. This CDR3 is CASKPPGTGKEAFF. CDR3 sequence (DNA): TGTGCCAGCAAACCGCCGGGGACAGGGAAAGAAGCTTTCTTT.

V gene TRBV6-5 combines with J gene TRBJ1-1, with D perhaps TRBD1 (5 bases). In germline, CDR1 is MNHEY, CDR2 SVGAGI. V lost 5 bases, J lost 0 bases, and 13 bases lay in between. This CDR3 comprises 15 residues. CDR3 sequence: CASSPGLYMNTEAFF. The CDR3, as DNA: TGTGCCAGCAGTCCAGGGCTCTACATGAACACTGAAGCTTTCTTT.

The chain uses TRBV19 and TRBJ2-7; 9 bases are shared with TRBD2. This CDR3 has 14 amino acids. V lost 2 bases, J lost 4 bases, and 3 bases stayed unmatched. Germline lookup yields CDR1 LNHDA and CDR2 SQIVND (reference sequence). The CDR3 region is CASSIPGLAYEQYF. CDR3 coding DNA: TGTGCCAGTAGTATACCGGGACTAGCTTACGAGCAGTACTTC.

This clone was counted once. This chain links TRBV19 with TRBJ2-7; D is uncertain. The germline V gene has CDR1 LNHDA and CDR2 SQIVND (reference sequence). Trimming removed 3 bases at V and 6 bases at J, with 12 bases between. CDR3 length: 13 residues. The CDR3: CASSIGGLGEQYF. The CDR3 nucleotides are TGTGCCAGTAGTATCGGCGGCCTCGGCGAGCAGTACTTC.

This chain uses TRBV10-1 with TRBJ2-1, with 9 bases matching TRBD2. Germline assignment: CDR1 WNHNN and CDR2 SYGVQD (reference sequence). V trimming: 6 bases; J trimming: 5 bases; junction bases outside the gene matches: 8. The CDR3 covers 15 residues. The CDR3 DNA reads as TGCGCCAGCAGCGCTAGCGGGACCGGGAACAATGAGCAGTTCTTC. Protein sequence: CASSASGTGNNEQFF.

The chain links TRBV6-1 to TRBJ2-3, with D perhaps matching TRBD2 (5 bases). Trimming stripped 4 bases from V and 4 bases from J, with 21 bases between. Looked up from germline, CDR1 is MNHNS and CDR2 is SASEGT. CDR3 length: 17 residues. The CDR3 sequence: CASSGPARGGNADTQYF. The CDR3 DNA sequence: TGTGCCAGCAGTGGACCCGCGAGAGGAGGAAATGCAGATACGCAGTATTTT.

The gene calls are TRBV5-1 and TRBJ2-7, with 7 nucleotides matching TRBD2. Germline assignment: CDR1 SGHRS and CDR2 YFSETQ. The CDR3 loop spans 15 amino acids. J gave up 6 bases and V 6 bases, and 15 bases lay outside the gene matches. CDR3 coding DNA: TGCGCCAGCACCCTAGGGGAGGGCCCTCTGGGCGAGCAGTACTTC. This codes for CASTLGEGPLGEQYF.

V usage is TRBV28 and J usage is TRBJ1-2; weak D call: TRBD1 (6 bases). The germline gives CDR1 MDHEN, CDR2 SYDVKM. V was trimmed by 6 bases and J by 6 bases, leaving 20 bases between them. The CDR3 extends over 15 amino acids. The CDR3 here is CASSISGQNLDGYTF. CDR3 nucleotide sequence: TGTGCCAGCAGCATCTCGGGACAAAACCTGGATGGCTACACCTTC.

The chain combines TRBV19 with TRBJ1-1; no reliable D call. Germline-derived CDR1 and CDR2 are LNHDA and SQIVND (reference sequence). CDR3 length equals 11 residues. This CDR3 is CATGYHTEAFF. CDR3 bases: TGTGCAACGGGGTATCACACTGAAGCTTTCTTT.

The gene calls are TRBV15 and TRBJ2-7; D possibly corresponds to TRBD1 (5 bases). The V and J ends lost 6 bases and 2 bases respectively, with 11 bases between them. The CDR3 loop spans 13 amino acids. CDR1 is LNHNV and CDR2 is YYDKDF in the germline V gene (reference sequence). The CDR3 coding sequence is TGTGCCACCAGTGAAGGGGCAACCTACGAGCAGTACTTC. Translation: CATSEGATYEQYF. Full variable domain (outside the CDR3, taken from reference TRBV15 and TRBJ2-7): DAMVIQNPRYQVTQFGKPVTLSCSQTLNHNVMYWYQQKSSQAPKLLFHYYDKDFNNEADTPDNFQSRRPNTSFCFLDIRSPGLGDTAMYLCATSEGATYEQYFGPGTRLTVT.

The chain couples TRBV7-9 to TRBJ2-1; TRBD2 matches at 14 bases. The CDR3 is 15 amino acids. Trimming removed 6 bases from V and 8 bases from J; junction bases left unmatched: 6. Per the germline V gene, CDR1 is SEHNR and CDR2 is FQNEAQ (reference sequence). The CDR3 bases are TGTGCCAGCAGGGGGACTAGCGGGAGTGACGATGAGCAGTTCTTC. Protein: CASRGTSGSDDEQFF.

The V call is TRBV7-3, the J call TRBJ1-5, with 7 nucleotides matching TRBD1. CDR3 length: 13 amino acids. V lost 5 bases and J lost 5; bases outside the gene matches: 3. CDR1 is SGHTA and CDR2 is FQGTGA in the germline V gene. CDR3 DNA sequence: TGTGCCAGCAGCAGGGGGCCGGATCAGCCCCAGCATTTT. Translating it yields CASSRGPDQPQHF.